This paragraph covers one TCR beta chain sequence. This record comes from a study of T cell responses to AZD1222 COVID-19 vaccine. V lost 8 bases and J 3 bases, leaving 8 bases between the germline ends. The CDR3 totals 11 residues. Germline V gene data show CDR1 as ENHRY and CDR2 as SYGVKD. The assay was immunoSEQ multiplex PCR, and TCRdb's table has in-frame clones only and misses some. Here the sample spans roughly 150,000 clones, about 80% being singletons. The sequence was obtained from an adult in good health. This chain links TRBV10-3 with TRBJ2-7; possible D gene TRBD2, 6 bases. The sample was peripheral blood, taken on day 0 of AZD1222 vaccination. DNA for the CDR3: TGTGCCATCTCGGGGGACTACGAGCAGTACTTC. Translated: CAISGDYEQYF.